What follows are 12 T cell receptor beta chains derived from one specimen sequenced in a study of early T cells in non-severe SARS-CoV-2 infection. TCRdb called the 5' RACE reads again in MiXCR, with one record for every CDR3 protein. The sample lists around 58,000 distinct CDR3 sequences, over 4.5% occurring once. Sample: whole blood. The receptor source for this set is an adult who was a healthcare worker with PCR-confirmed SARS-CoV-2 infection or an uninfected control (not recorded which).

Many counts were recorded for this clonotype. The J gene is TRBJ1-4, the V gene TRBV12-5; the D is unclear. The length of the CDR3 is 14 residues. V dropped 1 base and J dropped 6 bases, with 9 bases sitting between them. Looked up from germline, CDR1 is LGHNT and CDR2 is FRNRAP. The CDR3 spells CASGLDWEDEKLFF. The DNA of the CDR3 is TGTGCTAGTGGTTTGGACTGGGAGGATGAAAAACTGTTTTTT. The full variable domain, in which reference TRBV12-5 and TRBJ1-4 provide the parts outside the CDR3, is DARVTQTPRHKVTEMGQEVTMRCQPILGHNTVFWYRQTMMQGLELLAYFRNRAPLDDSGMPKDRFSAEMPDATLATLKIQPSEPRDSAVYFCASGLDWEDEKLFFGSGTQLSVL.

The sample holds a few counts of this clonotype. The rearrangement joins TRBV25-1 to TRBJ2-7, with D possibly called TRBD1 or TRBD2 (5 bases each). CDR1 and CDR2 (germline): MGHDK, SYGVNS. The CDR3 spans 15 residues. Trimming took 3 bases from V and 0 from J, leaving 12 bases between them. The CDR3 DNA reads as TGTGCCAGCAGTGATTTTCGGGACCTCTCCTACGAGCAGTACTTC. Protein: CASSDFRDLSYEQYF.

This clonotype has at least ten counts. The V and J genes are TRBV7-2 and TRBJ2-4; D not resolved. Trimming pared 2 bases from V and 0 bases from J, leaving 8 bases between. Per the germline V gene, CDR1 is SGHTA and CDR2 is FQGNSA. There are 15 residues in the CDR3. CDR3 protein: CASSLRLLAKNIQYF. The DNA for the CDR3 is TGTGCCAGCAGCTTAAGGCTACTAGCCAAAAACATTCAGTACTTC.

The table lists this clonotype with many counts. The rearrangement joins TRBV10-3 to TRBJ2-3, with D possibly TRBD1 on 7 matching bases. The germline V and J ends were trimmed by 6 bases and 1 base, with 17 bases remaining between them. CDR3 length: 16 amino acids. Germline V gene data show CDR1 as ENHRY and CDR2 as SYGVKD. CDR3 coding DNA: TGTGCCATCAGCCGGGGGACAGTGCGACGCACAGATACGCAGTATTTT. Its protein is CAISRGTVRRTDTQYF.

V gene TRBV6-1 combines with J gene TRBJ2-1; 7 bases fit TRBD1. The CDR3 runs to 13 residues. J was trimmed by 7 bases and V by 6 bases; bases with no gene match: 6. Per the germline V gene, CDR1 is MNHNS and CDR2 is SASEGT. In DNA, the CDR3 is TGTGCCAGCAGGGACGACAGGGAGAATGAGCAGTTCTTC. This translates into CASRDDRENEQFF.

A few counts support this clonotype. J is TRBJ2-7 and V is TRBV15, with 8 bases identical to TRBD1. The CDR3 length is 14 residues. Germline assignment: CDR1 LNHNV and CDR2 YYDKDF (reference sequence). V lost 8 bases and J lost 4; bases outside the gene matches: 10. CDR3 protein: CATSGGGIRYEQYF. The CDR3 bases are TGTGCCACCTCAGGGGGCGGTATCAGGTACGAGCAGTACTTC.

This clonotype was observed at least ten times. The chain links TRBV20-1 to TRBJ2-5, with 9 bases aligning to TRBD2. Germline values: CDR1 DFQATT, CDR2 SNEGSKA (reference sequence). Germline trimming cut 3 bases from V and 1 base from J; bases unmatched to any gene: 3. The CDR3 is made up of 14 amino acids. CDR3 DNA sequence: TGCAGTGCTAGGTATAGCGGGAGCCAAGAGACCCAGTACTTC. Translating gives CSARYSGSQETQYF.

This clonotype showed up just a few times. This CDR3 is CASSEGDDTDTQYF. The CDR3 region has the DNA TGTGCCAGCAGTGAGGGGGACGACACAGATACGCAGTATTTT. V usage is TRBV6-2 or TRBV6-3 and J usage is TRBJ2-3; a weak D match, TRBD1 (6 bases). V dropped 5 bases and J dropped 2 bases, with 11 bases sitting between them. Germline V CDR1 and CDR2: MNHEY, SVGEGT. The CDR3 is made up of 14 amino acids.

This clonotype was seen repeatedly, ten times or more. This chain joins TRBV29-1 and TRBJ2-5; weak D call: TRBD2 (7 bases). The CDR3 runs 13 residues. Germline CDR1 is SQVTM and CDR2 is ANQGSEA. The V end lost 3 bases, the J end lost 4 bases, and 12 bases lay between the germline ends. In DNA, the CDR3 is TGCAGCGTTGACCAGGGGAGGGCAGAGACCCAGTACTTC. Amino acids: CSVDQGRAETQYF.

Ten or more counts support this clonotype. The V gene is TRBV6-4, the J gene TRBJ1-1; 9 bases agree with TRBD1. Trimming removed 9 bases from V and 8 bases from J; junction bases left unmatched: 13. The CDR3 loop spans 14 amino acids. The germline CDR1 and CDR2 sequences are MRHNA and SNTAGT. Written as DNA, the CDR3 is TGTGCCAGAGGGACAGGGTCGCGTGAATGGGAAGCTTTCTTT. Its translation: CARGTGSREWEAFF.

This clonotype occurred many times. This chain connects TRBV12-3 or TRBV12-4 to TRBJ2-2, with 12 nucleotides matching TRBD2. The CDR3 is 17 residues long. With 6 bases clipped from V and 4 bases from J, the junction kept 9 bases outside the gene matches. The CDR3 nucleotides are TGTGCCAGCAGGCTCCTGACTAGCGGGAGAGGCACCGGGGAGCTGTTTTTT. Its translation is CASRLLTSGRGTGELFF.

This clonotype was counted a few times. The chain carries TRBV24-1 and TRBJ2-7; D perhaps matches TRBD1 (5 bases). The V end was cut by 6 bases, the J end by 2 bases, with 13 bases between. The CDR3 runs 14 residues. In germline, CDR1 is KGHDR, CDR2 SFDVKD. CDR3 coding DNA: TGTGCCACCAGTCAAGCCAGGGAACCCTACGAGCAGTACTTC. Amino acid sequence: CATSQAREPYEQYF.